This passage covers 14 T cell receptor beta chains from one sample sequenced in a study of shared clonotypes between healthy human individuals. Using immunoSEQ multiplex PCR, the repertoire was profiled, and TCRdb retains in-frame clones only, with some absent. In the table there are about 2.3 million clones, around 90% of which are singletons. What was sequenced was naive CD4+ T cells from PBMCs. Noted subset: CD45RA+ positively selected. All receptors derive from a man aged 18 to 29 in good health. Some clones in this sample may be carry-over from other donors' samples.

The chain links TRBV6-1 to TRBJ1-4; D remains unclear. CDR1 and CDR2 from the germline V gene are MNHNS and SASEGT. This CDR3 has 14 residues. The ends were cut back, 6 bases at V and 5 bases at J, with 13 bases in the middle. CDR3 DNA: TGTGCCAGCAGAACAGCGGACGGAAATGAAAAACTGTTTTTT. Its translation: CASRTADGNEKLFF.

The J gene is TRBJ2-2, the V gene TRBV7-2; 8 positions agree with TRBD2. CDR3 length: 15 amino acids. J gave up 7 bases and V 6 bases, and 10 bases lay outside the gene matches. Germline V lookup: CDR1 SGHTA, CDR2 FQGNSA. The CDR3 spells CASRISGIGIGELFF. The DNA for the CDR3 is TGTGCCAGCAGAATTAGCGGGATAGGTATCGGGGAGCTGTTTTTT.

The chain links TRBV10-3 to TRBJ2-2; possibly TRBD2 for D (6 bases). The CDR3 is made up of 18 amino acids. Germline CDR1 reads ENHRY; CDR2 reads SYGVKD. V gave up 2 bases and J gave up 0 bases, with 16 bases separating them. This CDR3 reads CAISEPPGGGTNTGELFF. CDR3 coding DNA: TGTGCCATCAGTGAGCCACCGGGTGGCGGGACGAACACCGGGGAGCTGTTTTTT.

To note about this clone: The junction shows a germline mismatch at one end, possibly a read error. This chain connects TRBV19 to TRBJ1-5; 7 bases agree with TRBD1. This CDR3 is built from 16 residues. Germline V lookup: CDR1 LNHDA, CDR2 SQIVND (reference sequence). CDR3 in DNA: TGTGCCAGTAGTACCGATGGCGGAGGGGGCAAACAGCCCCAGCATTTT. This codes for CASSTDGGGGKQPQHF.

The V call is TRBV7-2, the J call TRBJ2-2, with a weak D call TRBD2 (6 bases). The CDR3 runs 14 residues. The germline CDR1 and CDR2 sequences are SGHTA and FQGNSA. With 5 bases removed from V and 7 bases from J, the gap between germline ends came to 14 bases. CDR3 protein: CASSPGLSHGELFF. CDR3 nucleotides: TGTGCCAGCAGCCCGGGACTTTCCCACGGGGAGCTGTTTTTT.

Note on this clone: This sample includes further DNA sequences coding for the same CDR3. J is TRBJ2-7 and V is TRBV11-3, with D unresolved. CDR3 size: 13 residues. V was shortened by 2 bases and J by 0 bases, with 5 bases between the two germline ends. Germline V gene lookup returns CDR1 SGHNT and CDR2 YENEEA. DNA of the CDR3: TGTGCCAGCAGCTTACGGAGCTCCTACGAGCAGTACTTC. This codes for CASSLRSSYEQYF.

CDR3 nucleotides: TGTGCCAGCAGCCAAGAACTTCGGGAAAATGAAAAACTGTTTTTT. Its protein product is CASSQELRENEKLFF. J is TRBJ1-4 and V is TRBV4-2; D ambiguous. V shed 0 bases and J shed 5 bases, with 10 bases lying between them. The CDR3 is made up of 15 amino acids. The germline V gene has CDR1 LGHNA and CDR2 YNFKEQ.

The rearrangement uses TRBV5-8 and TRBJ1-2; D remains ambiguous. CDR3 size: 14 residues. CDR1 is SGHTS, CDR2 YDEGEE, per germline. V shed 6 bases and J shed 2 bases, with 14 bases lying between them. The CDR3 region has the DNA TGTGCCAGCACCTTACGGGTCGGAAACTATGGCTACACCTTC. Its protein product is CASTLRVGNYGYTF.

This sequence joins TRBV2 and TRBJ1-1, with TRBD1 as a possible D gene (6 bases). This CDR3 is built from 14 residues. The V gene's germline CDR1 is SNHLY and CDR2 FYNNEI. V was cut by 6 bases and J by 4 bases, with 15 bases left in between. CDR3 DNA sequence: TGTGCCAGCAGCTATGACAGGTCGGTCACTGAAGCTTTCTTT. It is translated as CASSYDRSVTEAFF. The entire variable domain, with the rest obtained from reference TRBV2 and TRBJ1-1, is as follows: EPEVTQTPSHQVTQMGQEVILRCVPISNHLYFYWYRQILGQKVEFLVSFYNNEISEKSEIFDDQFSVERPDGSNFTLKIRSTKLEDSAMYFCASSYDRSVTEAFFGQGTRLTVV.

The genes are TRBV6-5 and TRBJ1-2; 7 nucleotides align to TRBD1. The CDR3 totals 15 residues. Germline lookup yields CDR1 MNHEY and CDR2 SVGAGI. J gave up 7 bases and V 0 bases, and 8 bases lay outside the gene matches. CDR3 nucleotide sequence: TGTGCCAGCAGTTACTCCGCAGCGACAGGGCCTGGCTACACCTTC. This encodes CASSYSAATGPGYTF.

The gene calls are TRBV7-2 and TRBJ2-7, with TRBD1 identical over 8 bases. The CDR3 extends over 15 amino acids. The germline V gene encodes CDR1 SGHTA and CDR2 FQGNSA. J was trimmed by 3 bases and V by 5 bases; bases with no gene match: 9. The CDR3 protein is CASSQTTGAVYEQYF. CDR3 nucleotide sequence: TGTGCCAGCAGCCAAACGACAGGGGCGGTCTACGAGCAGTACTTC.

This chain uses TRBV25-1 with TRBJ1-3, with no clear D. V was clipped by 5 bases and J by 1 base, with 9 bases between them. CDR1 is MGHDK and CDR2 is SYGVNS in the germline V gene. The CDR3 is 14 amino acids. This chain's CDR3 is CASSPTASGNTIYF. The CDR3 DNA is TGTGCCAGCAGTCCCACGGCTTCTGGAAACACCATATATTTT.

This chain connects TRBV4-1 to TRBJ2-1; no clear D gene. CDR3 length: 16 residues. Deletions cut 1 base from V and 8 bases from J, with 18 bases between. Germline CDR1 and CDR2: MGHRA and YSYEKL. This CDR3 reads CASSQVRPALVDEQFF. The CDR3 nucleotides read TGCGCCAGCAGCCAAGTCCGACCCGCTCTCGTGGATGAGCAGTTCTTC.

The sample holds a few counts of this clone. This same CDR3 is encoded by further DNA sequences in the sample. This chain links TRBV5-1 with TRBJ1-1; D is undetermined. V was shortened by 2 bases and J by 1 base, with 6 bases between the two germline ends. This CDR3 contains 13 residues. Germline loops: CDR1 SGHRS, CDR2 YFSETQ. The DNA for the CDR3 is TGCGCCAGCAGCTTCGGTGGGAACACTGAAGCTTTCTTT. It is translated as CASSFGGNTEAFF.